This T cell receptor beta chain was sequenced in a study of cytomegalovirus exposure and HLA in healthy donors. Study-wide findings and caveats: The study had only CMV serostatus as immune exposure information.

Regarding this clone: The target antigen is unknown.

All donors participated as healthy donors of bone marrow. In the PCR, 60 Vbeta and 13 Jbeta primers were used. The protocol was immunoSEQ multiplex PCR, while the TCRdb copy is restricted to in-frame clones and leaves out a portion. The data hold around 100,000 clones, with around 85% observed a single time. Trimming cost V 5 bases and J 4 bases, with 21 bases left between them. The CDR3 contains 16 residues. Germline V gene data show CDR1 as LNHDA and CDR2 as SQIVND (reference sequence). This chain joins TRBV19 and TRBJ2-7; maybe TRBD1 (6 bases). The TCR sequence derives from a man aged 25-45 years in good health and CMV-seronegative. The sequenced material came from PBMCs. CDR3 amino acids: CASSPRQAARIYEQYF. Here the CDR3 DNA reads TGTGCCAGTAGTCCACGACAGGCGGCGAGGATATACGAGCAGTACTTC.